The subject of this entry is one TCR beta chain. A read error may produce the germline difference seen at one junction end. The CDR3 length is 13 residues. Per the germline V gene, CDR1 is SSHAT and CDR2 is FNYEAQ (reference sequence). This entry comes from a study of early T cells in non-severe SARS-CoV-2 infection. As part of library construction, unique molecular identifiers were attached to individual cDNA molecules. TCRdb fed the 5' RACE reads into MiXCR, producing one record per CDR3 protein. The sample holds over 55,000 distinct CDR3 sequences; 12% are singletons and the top ten take roughly 2.5%.

The clonotype was recovered from an adult who was a healthcare worker with PCR-confirmed SARS-CoV-2 infection or an uninfected control (not recorded which). Sequencing used whole blood, obtained at baseline. The genes are TRBV7-7 and TRBJ2-7; D is unclear. The CDR3: CASSLDRHYEQYF. The CDR3 region has the DNA TGTGCTAGCAGCTTAGACCGGCACTACGAGCAGTACTTC.